One sample yielded the 19 T cell receptor beta chains listed below, sequenced in a study of blood T cell repertoires in COVID-19 (dated by TCRdb to about 2020). Library preparation employed the immunoSEQ multiplex PCR assay. This immuneACCESS table, as held by TCRdb, lists in-frame sequences with V and J called but not all clones. Of the missing ones, under half trace to an unresolved V gene in checked studies; the others have no known cause. The sample table records about 300,000 clones; about 85% of these occur just once. The leading ten clones occupy 10% to 15% of the sample. Sequencing used peripheral blood. The receptors come from a human donor in a cohort sampled during active COVID-19.

The chain employs TRBV28 and TRBJ2-7; 9 nucleotides line up with TRBD1. V lost 6 bases and J lost 3; bases outside the gene matches: 6. Germline CDR1 and CDR2: MDHEN and SYDVKM. This CDR3 has 14 residues. The CDR3 DNA reads TGTGCCAGCAGAACCGGGACAGGGAACTACGAGCAGTACTTC. Amino acids: CASRTGTGNYEQYF.

This clone came up once. The V call is TRBV18, the J call TRBJ2-4; no definite D call. V gave up 4 bases and J gave up 0 bases, with 7 bases separating them. This CDR3 contains 14 residues. CDR1 is KGHSH, CDR2 LQKENI, per germline. CDR3 in amino acids: CASSLARAKNIQYF. CDR3 bases: TGTGCCAGCTCACTGGCCAGAGCCAAAAACATTCAGTACTTC.

The CDR3 loop reads CAWRAPGETNEKLFF. Here the CDR3 DNA reads TGTGCCTGGAGAGCCCCGGGGGAAACTAATGAAAAACTGTTTTTT. The rearrangement uses TRBV30 and TRBJ1-4; perhaps TRBD1 as D (5 bases). Germline values: CDR1 GTSNPN, CDR2 SVGIG (reference sequence). This CDR3 contains 15 residues. V was clipped by 3 bases and J by 1 base, with 12 bases between them.

V usage is TRBV5-1 and J usage is TRBJ1-1, with D tentatively TRBD1 (6 bases). From germline, CDR1 is SGHRS and CDR2 YFSETQ. V was shortened by 4 bases and J by 1 base, with 20 bases between the two germline ends. CDR3 length equals 17 residues. The CDR3 DNA is TGCGCCAGCAGCGTCTTTGCGGGGGCTTCGTCGAACACTGAAGCTTTCTTT. Its protein product is CASSVFAGASSNTEAFF.

The CDR3 nucleotides read TGTGCCAGTGGGACCGGGACAGGGGGCCTTACGCAGTATTTT. This codes for CASGTGTGGLTQYF. The rearrangement uses TRBV19 and TRBJ2-3, with 12 bases fitting TRBD1. The CDR3 runs to 14 residues. Losses at the gene ends were 8 bases for V and 8 bases for J; bases not matched to a gene: 8. The V gene's germline CDR1 is LNHDA and CDR2 SQIVND (reference sequence).

J is TRBJ1-1 and V is TRBV7-2; TRBD1 is a possible D gene (6 bases). The CDR3 is 14 residues long. V lost 8 bases, J lost 3 bases, and 16 bases lay in between. Germline loops: CDR1 SGHTA, CDR2 FQGNSA. CDR3 coding DNA: TGTGCCAGCCTCCCGGGGGGGCAGTACACTGAAGCTTTCTTT. This codes for CASLPGGQYTEAFF.

This chain connects TRBV28 to TRBJ2-7, with 9 nucleotides matching TRBD2. V was clipped by 8 bases and J by 4 bases; unmatched bases: 6. Germline CDR1 MDHEN, CDR2 SYDVKM. The CDR3 length is 13 residues. The CDR3 DNA follows: TGTGCCAGCGGTAGCGGGAGTGGGTACGAGCAGTACTTC. The encoded protein is CASGSGSGYEQYF.

DNA of the CDR3: TGTGCCAGCAGCTCATTTCCCGGGGGGCTAGATGGCTACACCTTC. It translates to CASSSFPGGLDGYTF. This sequence joins TRBV7-9 and TRBJ1-2; possibly TRBD1 for D (6 bases). Germline V gene data show CDR1 as SEHNR and CDR2 as FQNEAQ (reference sequence). V was shortened by 4 bases and J by 6 bases, with 18 bases between the two germline ends. This CDR3 spans 15 amino acids.

This clone was detected a few times. The rearrangement joins TRBV3-1 (or the pseudogene TRBV3-2) to TRBJ2-1, with 9 bases identical to TRBD1. Germline assignment: CDR1 LGHDT and CDR2 YNNKEL (reference sequence). Trimming cost V 4 bases and J 12 bases; bases outside gene matches: 7. The CDR3 runs to 13 residues. As DNA, the CDR3 is TGTGCCAGCAGCCGGGACAGGGCAGTGGGGCAGTTCTTC. Its protein is CASSRDRAVGQFF.

The J gene is TRBJ2-2, the V gene TRBV11-3; D gene ambiguous. CDR3 size: 13 residues. Germline CDR1 is SGHNT and CDR2 is YENEEA. V was cut by 0 bases and J by 7 bases, with 6 bases left in between. CDR3: CASSLDSFGELFF. CDR3 nucleotides: TGTGCCAGCAGCTTAGATAGCTTCGGGGAGCTGTTTTTT.

This chain uses TRBV10-3 with TRBJ2-7; TRBD1 matches 8 bases. Germline CDR1 and CDR2: ENHRY and SYGVKD. This CDR3 comprises 15 residues. V lost 7 bases, J lost 2 bases, and 10 bases stayed unmatched. DNA of the CDR3: TGTGCCATCACCCGGGGACAGGTAGGGGCCTACGAGCAGTACTTC. It is translated as CAITRGQVGAYEQYF.

The table lists this clone with a count of one. The J gene is TRBJ2-3, the V gene TRBV19; tentative D call: TRBD2 (5 bases). The V end was cut by 7 bases, the J end by 3 bases, with 17 bases between. Germline V gene data show CDR1 as LNHDA and CDR2 as SQIVND (reference sequence). There are 15 residues in the CDR3. Written as DNA, the CDR3 is TGTGCCAGTACCAAAAACGGGGTGGGGACAGATACGCAGTATTTT. Its translation: CASTKNGVGTDTQYF. Complete variable domain (other parts from reference TRBV19 and TRBJ2-3): DGGITQSPKYLFRKEGQNVTLSCEQNLNHDAMYWYRQDPGQGLRLIYYSQIVNDFQKGDIAEGYSVSREKKESFPLTVTSAQKNPTAFYLCASTKNGVGTDTQYFGPGTRLTVL.

This chain connects TRBV7-9 to TRBJ2-1; tentatively, D is TRBD1 (6 bases). CDR1 and CDR2 (germline): SEHNR, FQNEAQ (reference sequence). The CDR3 covers 15 residues. Trimming took 5 bases from V and 6 from J, leaving 17 bases between them. The CDR3 region has the DNA TGTGCCAGCAGCCCAAACAGGGCACGGGGCAATGAGCAGTTCTTC. Translated, it gives CASSPNRARGNEQFF.

The chain is built from TRBV30 and TRBJ2-3; 7 bases align to TRBD2. The germline gives CDR1 GTSNPN, CDR2 SVGIG (reference sequence). The CDR3 spans 15 residues. Trimming took 2 bases from V and 0 from J; bases not matched to a gene: 5. The CDR3: CAWSRAGTSTDTQYF. The CDR3 DNA is TGTGCCTGGAGTAGAGCGGGAACTAGCACAGATACGCAGTATTTT.

A note on this clone: Different DNA sequences within this sample yield the same CDR3. This sequence joins TRBV5-1 and TRBJ2-7; D gene uncertain. In germline, CDR1 is SGHRS, CDR2 YFSETQ. There are 11 residues in the CDR3. The ends were cut back, 5 bases at V and 4 bases at J, with 7 bases in the middle. This CDR3 is CASRLDYEQYF. For the CDR3, the DNA is TGCGCCAGCAGGTTAGATTACGAGCAGTACTTC.

This clone was detected only a few times. The chain links TRBV19 to TRBJ2-1, with D hard to call. Germline V CDR1 and CDR2: LNHDA, SQIVND (reference sequence). The CDR3 length is 15 residues. V lost 1 base, J lost 0 bases, and 7 bases lay in between. This CDR3 reads CASSIGDNSYNEQFF. DNA for the CDR3: TGTGCCAGTAGTATAGGAGATAACTCCTACAATGAGCAGTTCTTC. Combining the CDR3 with reference TRBV19 and TRBJ2-1 gives the whole variable domain DGGITQSPKYLFRKEGQNVTLSCEQNLNHDAMYWYRQDPGQGLRLIYYSQIVNDFQKGDIAEGYSVSREKKESFPLTVTSAQKNPTAFYLCASSIGDNSYNEQFFGPGTRLTVL.

The chain recombines TRBV4-1 with TRBJ2-7, with 9 bases aligning to TRBD1. Trimming cost V 3 bases and J 1 base; bases outside gene matches: 4. Germline V gene data show CDR1 as MGHRA and CDR2 as YSYEKL. The CDR3 has 15 amino acids. CDR3 sequence (DNA): TGCGCCAGCAGCCAGGACAGGGGAGGGTCCTACGAGCAGTACTTC. Amino acids: CASSQDRGGSYEQYF.

This chain connects TRBV2 to TRBJ1-1; 7 bases match TRBD1. The CDR3 is 15 amino acids. Per germline, CDR1 SNHLY and CDR2 FYNNEI. V shed 6 bases and J 2 bases; nucleotides not matched to a gene: 9. The CDR3 DNA reads as TGTGCCAGCAGGCCGAGACAGGGAGGAAACACTGAAGCTTTCTTT. Protein: CASRPRQGGNTEAFF.

The genes are TRBV4-1 and TRBJ2-5, with TRBD2 identical over 11 bases. V shed 0 bases, J shed 5 bases, and the junction held 8 bases outside the gene matches. This CDR3 contains 17 residues. Germline lookup yields CDR1 MGHRA and CDR2 YSYEKL. CDR3 protein: CASSQDLVAGGVETQYF. CDR3 coding DNA: TGCGCCAGCAGCCAAGATCTGGTAGCGGGAGGGGTCGAGACCCAGTACTTC.